The clone carrying this T cell receptor beta chain appeared many times. The record originates from a study of blood T cells in healthy people across ages. Primers used in a second PCR of about 7 to 11 cycles were a sample-barcoded 5' primer and a J-beta primer mix. Every sample gave at least 3 million paired-end reads containing CDR3. TCRdb independently ran MiXCR on the 5' RACE reads; one entry per CDR3 protein. In the table there are over 950,000 distinct CDR3 sequences, roughly 51% of which are singletons. Germline assignment: CDR1 MGHRA and CDR2 YSYEKL. Trimming pared 4 bases from V and 5 bases from J, leaving 23 bases between. The CDR3 length is 17 residues. Each donor gave about 9.3 milliliters of peripheral blood.

The chain recombines TRBV4-1 with TRBJ1-2, with a weak D call TRBD1 (6 bases). Sample: blood. This clonotype originated in a woman aged 55-69 years in good health. This chain's CDR3 is CASSRSSEGGTTYGYTF. CDR3 in DNA: TGCGCCAGCAGCCGGAGCTCCGAGGGGGGAACTACTTATGGCTACACCTTC.